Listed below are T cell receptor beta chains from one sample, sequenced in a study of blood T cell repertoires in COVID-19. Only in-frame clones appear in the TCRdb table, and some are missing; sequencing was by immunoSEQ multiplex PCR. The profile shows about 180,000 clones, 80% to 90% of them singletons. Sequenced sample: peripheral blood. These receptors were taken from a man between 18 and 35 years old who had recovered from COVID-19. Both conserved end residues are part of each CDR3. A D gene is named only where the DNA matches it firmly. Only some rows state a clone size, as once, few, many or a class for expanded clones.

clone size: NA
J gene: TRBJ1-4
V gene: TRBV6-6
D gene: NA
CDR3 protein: CASSGGKLFF
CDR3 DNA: TGTGCCAGCAGTGGCGGCAAACTGTTTTTT

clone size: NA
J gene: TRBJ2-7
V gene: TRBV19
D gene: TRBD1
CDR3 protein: CASSIRTGGAYEQYF
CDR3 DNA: TGTGCCAGTAGTATTCGGACAGGGGGCGCATACGAGCAGTACTTC

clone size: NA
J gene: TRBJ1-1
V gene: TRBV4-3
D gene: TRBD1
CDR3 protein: CASSQDVGQRNTEAFF
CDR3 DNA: TGCGCCAGCAGCCAAGATGTGGGACAGAGGAACACTGAAGCTTTCTTT

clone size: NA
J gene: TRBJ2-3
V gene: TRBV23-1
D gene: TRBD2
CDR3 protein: CASLLKGLAETSTDTQYF
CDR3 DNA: TGCGCCAGCCTCCTTAAGGGACTAGCGGAGACCAGCACAGATACGCAGTATTTT

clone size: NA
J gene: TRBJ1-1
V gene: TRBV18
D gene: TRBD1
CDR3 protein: CASSPPTGALNTEAFF
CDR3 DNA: TGTGCCAGCTCACCACCCACAGGGGCGCTAAACACTGAAGCTTTCTTT

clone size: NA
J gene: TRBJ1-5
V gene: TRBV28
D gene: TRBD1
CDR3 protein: CASSFPGGPQHF
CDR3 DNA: TGTGCCAGCAGTTTCCCAGGGGGGCCCCAGCATTTT

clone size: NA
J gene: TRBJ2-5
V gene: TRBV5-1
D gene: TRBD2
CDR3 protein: CASSFAYSGGGQETQYF
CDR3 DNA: TGCGCCAGCAGCTTCGCTTATAGCGGGGGGGGACAAGAGACCCAGTACTTC

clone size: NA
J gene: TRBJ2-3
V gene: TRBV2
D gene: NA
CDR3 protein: CASSAGGWTDTQYF
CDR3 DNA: TGTGCCAGCAGTGCGGGGGGCTGGACAGATACGCAGTATTTT

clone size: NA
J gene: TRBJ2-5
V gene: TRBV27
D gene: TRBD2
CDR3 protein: CASTPGLARQETQYF
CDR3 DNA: TGTGCCAGCACCCCGGGACTAGCGCGACAAGAGACCCAGTACTTC

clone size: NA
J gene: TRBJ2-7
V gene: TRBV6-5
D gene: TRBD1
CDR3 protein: CASLGRGRGDYEQYF
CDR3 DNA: TGTGCCAGCCTCGGCAGGGGGCGCGGGGACTACGAGCAGTACTTC

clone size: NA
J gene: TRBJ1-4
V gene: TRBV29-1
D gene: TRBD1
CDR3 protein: CSVGGGTGNEKLFF
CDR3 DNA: TGCAGCGTTGGAGGCGGGACAGGGAATGAAAAACTGTTTTTT

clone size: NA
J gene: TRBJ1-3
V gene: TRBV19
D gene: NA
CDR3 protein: CASSSFLENTIYF
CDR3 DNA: TGTGCCAGTAGTTCGTTTCTGGAGAACACCATATATTTT

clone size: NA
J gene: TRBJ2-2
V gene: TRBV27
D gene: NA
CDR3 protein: CASSSGGPRTGELFF
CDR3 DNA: TGTGCCAGCAGTTCAGGAGGACCGAGGACCGGGGAGCTGTTTTTT

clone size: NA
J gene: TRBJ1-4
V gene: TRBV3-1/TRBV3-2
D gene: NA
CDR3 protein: CASSQRRAGVATNEKLFF
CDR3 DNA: TGTGCCAGCAGCCAACGTAGGGCCGGGGTCGCAACTAATGAAAAACTGTTTTTT

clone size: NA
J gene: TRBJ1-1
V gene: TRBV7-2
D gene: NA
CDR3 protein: CASTRGNTEAFF
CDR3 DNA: TGTGCCAGCACCCGGGGGAACACTGAAGCTTTCTTT

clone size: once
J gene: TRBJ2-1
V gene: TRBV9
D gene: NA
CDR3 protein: CASSVVGGLNEQFF
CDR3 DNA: TGTGCCAGCAGCGTAGTCGGCGGGTTGAATGAGCAGTTCTTC

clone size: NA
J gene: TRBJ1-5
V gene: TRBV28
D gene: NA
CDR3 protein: CASNGQKNQPQHF
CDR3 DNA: TGTGCCAGCAACGGACAGAAGAATCAGCCCCAGCATTTT

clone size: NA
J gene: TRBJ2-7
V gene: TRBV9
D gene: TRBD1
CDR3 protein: CASSPGTGFHEQYF
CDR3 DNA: TGTGCCAGCAGCCCCGGGACAGGGTTCCACGAGCAGTACTTC

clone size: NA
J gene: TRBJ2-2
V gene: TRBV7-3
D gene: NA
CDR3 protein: CASSLYDSANTGELFF
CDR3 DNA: TGTGCCAGCAGCTTATATGACAGCGCGAACACCGGGGAGCTGTTTTTT

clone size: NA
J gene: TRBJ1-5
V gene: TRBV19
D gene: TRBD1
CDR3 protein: CASSIALDRGSNQPQHF
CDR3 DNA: TGTGCCAGTAGTATAGCTCTGGACAGGGGGAGCAATCAGCCCCAGCATTTT

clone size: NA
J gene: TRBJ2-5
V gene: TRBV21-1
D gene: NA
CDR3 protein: CASSILRTSGSPETQYF
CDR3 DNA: TGTGCCAGCAGCATCCTCAGGACTAGCGGGAGCCCAGAGACCCAGTACTTC

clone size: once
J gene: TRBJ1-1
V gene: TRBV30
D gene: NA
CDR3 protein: CAWSATGRSTEAFF
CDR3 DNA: TGTGCCTGGAGTGCCACAGGGCGGTCCACTGAAGCTTTCTTT

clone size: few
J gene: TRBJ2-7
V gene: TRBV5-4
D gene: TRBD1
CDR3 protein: CASSLQGPAYEQYF
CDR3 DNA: TGTGCCAGCAGCTTACAGGGGCCAGCCTACGAGCAGTACTTC

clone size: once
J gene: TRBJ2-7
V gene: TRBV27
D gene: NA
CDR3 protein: CASSWGRGSGYEQYF
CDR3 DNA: TGTGCCAGCAGCTGGGGGCGCGGGAGTGGGTACGAGCAGTACTTC

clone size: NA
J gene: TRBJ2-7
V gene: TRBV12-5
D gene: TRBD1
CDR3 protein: CASGLVGDRGSYEQYF
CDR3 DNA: TGTGCTAGTGGTTTGGTAGGGGACAGGGGGTCCTACGAGCAGTACTTC

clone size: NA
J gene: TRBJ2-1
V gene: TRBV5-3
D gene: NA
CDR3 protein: CARSRRSIEQFF
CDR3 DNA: TGTGCCAGAAGCCGGAGGAGTATTGAGCAGTTCTTC

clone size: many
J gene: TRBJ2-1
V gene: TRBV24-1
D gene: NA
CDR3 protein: CATSASSFNEQFF
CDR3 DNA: TGTGCCACCAGTGCCAGTTCGTTCAATGAGCAGTTCTTC

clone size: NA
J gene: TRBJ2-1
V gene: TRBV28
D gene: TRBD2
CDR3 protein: CASRGSREGRYQEQFF
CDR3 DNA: TGTGCCAGCAGGGGGTCGCGGGAGGGCCGGTATCAGGAGCAGTTCTTC

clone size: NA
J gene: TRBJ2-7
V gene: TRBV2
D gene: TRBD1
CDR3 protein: CASRTGGTYEQYF
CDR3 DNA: TGTGCCAGCAGGACAGGGGGCACCTACGAGCAGTACTTC

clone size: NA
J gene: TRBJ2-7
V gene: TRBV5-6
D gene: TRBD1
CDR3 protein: CASSRPAGGIYEQYF
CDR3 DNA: TGTGCCAGCAGCCGGCCGGCAGGGGGTATCTACGAGCAGTACTTC

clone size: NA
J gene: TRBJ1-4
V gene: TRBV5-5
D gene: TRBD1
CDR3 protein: CASSMRQGGNEKLFF
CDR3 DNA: TGTGCCAGCAGCATGCGACAGGGTGGAAATGAAAAACTGTTTTTT

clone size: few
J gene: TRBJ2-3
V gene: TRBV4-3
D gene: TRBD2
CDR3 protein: CASSPGLGEGTQYF
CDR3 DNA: TGCGCCAGCAGCCCGGGACTAGGGGAAGGTACGCAGTATTTT

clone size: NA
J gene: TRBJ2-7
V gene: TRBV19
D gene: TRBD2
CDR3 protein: CASSRLAGGLYEQYF
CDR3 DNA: TGTGCCAGTAGTAGACTAGCGGGAGGCCTCTACGAGCAGTACTTC

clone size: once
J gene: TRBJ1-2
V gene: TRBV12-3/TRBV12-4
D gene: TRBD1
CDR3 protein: CASSLQGEGYTF
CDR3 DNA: TGTGCCAGCAGCCTGCAGGGGGAAGGCTACACCTTC

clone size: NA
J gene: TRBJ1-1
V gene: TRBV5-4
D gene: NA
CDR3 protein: CASSDDREVPEAFF
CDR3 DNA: TGTGCCAGCAGTGATGATAGGGAGGTCCCTGAAGCTTTCTTT

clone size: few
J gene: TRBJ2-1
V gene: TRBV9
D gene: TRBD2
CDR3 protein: CASSVRGTSGSFNEQFF
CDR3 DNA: TGTGCCAGCAGCGTCCGGGGGACTAGCGGGAGTTTCAATGAGCAGTTCTTC

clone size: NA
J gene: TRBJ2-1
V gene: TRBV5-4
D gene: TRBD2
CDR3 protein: CASSLELAGRGEQFF
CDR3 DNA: TGTGCCAGCAGCTTGGAGCTAGCGGGAAGGGGTGAGCAGTTCTTC

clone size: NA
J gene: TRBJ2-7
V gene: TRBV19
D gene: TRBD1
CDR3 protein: CASSVPGQGIYEQYF
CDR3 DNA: TGTGCCAGCAGTGTCCCGGGACAGGGCATCTACGAGCAGTACTTC

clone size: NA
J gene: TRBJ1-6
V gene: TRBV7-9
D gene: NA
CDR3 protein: CASSVSSYNSPLHF
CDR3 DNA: TGTGCCAGCAGTGTGAGCTCCTATAATTCACCCCTCCACTTT

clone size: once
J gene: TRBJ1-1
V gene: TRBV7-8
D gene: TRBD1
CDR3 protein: CASSQGGPEAFF
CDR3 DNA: TGTGCCAGCAGCCAGGGGGGGCCTGAAGCTTTCTTT

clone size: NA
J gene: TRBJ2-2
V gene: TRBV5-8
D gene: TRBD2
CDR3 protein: CASSARGLAGGTGELFF
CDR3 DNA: TGTGCCAGCAGCGCGCGGGGGCTAGCGGGAGGCACCGGGGAGCTGTTTTTT

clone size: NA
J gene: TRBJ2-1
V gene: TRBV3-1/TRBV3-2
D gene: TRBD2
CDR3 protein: CASSQARLAGPYNEQFF
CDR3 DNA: TGTGCCAGCAGCCAAGCTCGACTAGCGGGACCCTACAATGAGCAGTTCTTC

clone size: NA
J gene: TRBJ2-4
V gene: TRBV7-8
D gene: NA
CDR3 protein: CASGGRSNIQYF
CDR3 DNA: TGTGCCAGCGGAGGACGATCAAACATTCAGTACTTC

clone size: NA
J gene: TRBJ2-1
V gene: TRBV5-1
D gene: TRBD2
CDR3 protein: CASSLDKVAAGGPYEQFF
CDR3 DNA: TGCGCCAGCAGCTTGGATAAGGTGGCAGCGGGAGGGCCATATGAGCAGTTCTTC

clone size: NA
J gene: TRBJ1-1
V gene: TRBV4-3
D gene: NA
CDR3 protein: CASSFLPGVMNTEAFF
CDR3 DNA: TGCGCCAGCAGCTTCCTTCCCGGGGTCATGAACACTGAAGCTTTCTTT

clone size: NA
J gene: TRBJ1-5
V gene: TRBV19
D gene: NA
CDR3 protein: CASVRDNNQPQHF
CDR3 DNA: TGTGCCAGTGTTCGGGACAACAATCAGCCCCAGCATTTT

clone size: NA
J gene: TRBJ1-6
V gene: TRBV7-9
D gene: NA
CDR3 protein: CASSSGGAGWNSPLHF
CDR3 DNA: TGTGCCAGCAGCTCGGGGGGAGCAGGATGGAATTCACCCCTCCACTTT

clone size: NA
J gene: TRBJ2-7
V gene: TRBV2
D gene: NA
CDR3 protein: CASPLVNGRQGAEQYF
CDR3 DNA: TGTGCCAGCCCCTTGGTTAACGGGAGACAAGGGGCCGAGCAGTACTTC

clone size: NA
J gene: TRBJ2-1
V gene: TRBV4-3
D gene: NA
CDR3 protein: CASSPQGDEQFF
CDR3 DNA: TGCGCCAGCAGCCCCCAGGGCGATGAGCAGTTCTTC

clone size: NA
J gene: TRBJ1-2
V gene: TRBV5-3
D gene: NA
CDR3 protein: CARSTGDYGYTF
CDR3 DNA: TGTGCCAGAAGCACGGGGGACTATGGCTACACCTTC

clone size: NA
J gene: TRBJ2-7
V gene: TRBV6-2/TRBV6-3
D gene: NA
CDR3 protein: CASSYSEASYEQYF
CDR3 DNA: TGTGCCAGCAGTTACTCAGAAGCCTCCTACGAGCAGTACTTC

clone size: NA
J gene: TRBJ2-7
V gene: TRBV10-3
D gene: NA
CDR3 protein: CAISERSYEQYF
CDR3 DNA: TGTGCCATCAGTGAGCGCAGCTACGAGCAGTACTTC

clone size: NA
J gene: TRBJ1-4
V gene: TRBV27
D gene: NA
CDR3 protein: CASSLGGFSIPNEKLFF
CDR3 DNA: TGTGCCAGCAGTTTAGGGGGCTTTTCCATCCCTAATGAAAAACTGTTTTTT

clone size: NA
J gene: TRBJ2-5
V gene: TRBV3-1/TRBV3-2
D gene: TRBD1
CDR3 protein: CASSPRLQGKETQYF
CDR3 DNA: TGTGCCAGCAGCCCCCGGCTACAGGGGAAAGAGACCCAGTACTTC

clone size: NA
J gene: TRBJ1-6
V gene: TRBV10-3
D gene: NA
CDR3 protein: CAISATDTSNSPLHF
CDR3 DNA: TGTGCCATCAGCGCTACGGACACTTCGAATTCACCCCTCCACTTT